These T cell receptor beta chains were read from a single sample in a study of control samples from healthy donors and cancer patients. Clones were sequenced by immunoSEQ multiplex PCR, and TCRdb holds only the in-frame ones, with some missing. The sample includes around 190,000 clones, roughly nine tenths of them seen just once. Specimen: blood. These receptor sequences come from a man aged 25 to 40 in good health. Both conserved end residues are part of each CDR3. D genes are given only for firm matches. Clone size is stated in some rows and not others, as once, few, many or a class when expanded.

>TRBJ2-7|.|TRBV21-1|.
TGTGCCAGCAGCAAAAACGAAGGGTCACGGTCCTACGAGCAGTACTTC
CASSKNEGSRSYEQYF
>TRBJ2-1|TRBD1|TRBV27|.
TGTGCCAGCAGCACGACAGGGAATATCTACAATGAGCAGTTCTTC
CASSTTGNIYNEQFF
>TRBJ1-1|.|TRBV7-9|.
TGTGCCAGCAGCCCCCAGGGGAGACAGTCCTTTGGGGCTTTCTTT
CASSPQGRQSFGAFF
>TRBJ1-5|.|TRBV19|.
TGTGCCAGTAGTATAGCGTTGGGCCGTTCCTATAGCAATCAGCCCCAGCATTTT
CASSIALGRSYSNQPQHF
>TRBJ2-3|TRBD2|TRBV4-1|.
TGCGCCAGCAGCCAAGAAGGTAGCGGGAGGGATACGCAGTATTTT
CASSQEGSGRDTQYF
>TRBJ1-1|.|TRBV4-2|.
TGTGCCAGCAGCCAAGATCCCAGGGACACTGAAGCTTTCTTT
CASSQDPRDTEAFF
>TRBJ1-1|.|TRBV11-2|once
TGTGCCAGCAGCTTTGGTCGAAGGGAGGACACTGAAGCTTTCTTT
CASSFGRREDTEAFF
>TRBJ1-1|.|TRBV27|once
TGTGCCAGCAAAGCCCGGGGGAGTGAAGCTTTCTTT
CASKARGSEAFF
>TRBJ1-1|.|TRBV4-1|.
TGCGCCAGCAGCCGAGGACAGCTGAACACTGAAGCTTTCTTT
CASSRGQLNTEAFF
>TRBJ2-7|.|TRBV10-3|.
TGTGCCATCAGTGACCCTATACGCTTAGCCTACGAGCAGTACTTC
CAISDPIRLAYEQYF
>TRBJ1-2|TRBD1|TRBV4-2|.
TGTGCCAGCAGCCAACAACATAGGACAGGTTCCTATGGCTACACCTTC
CASSQQHRTGSYGYTF
>TRBJ2-7|.|TRBV6-5|.
TGTGCCAGCACCACTCGGGGCGAGCAGTACTTC
CASTTRGEQYF
>TRBJ1-6|TRBD1|TRBV5-1|.
TGCGCCAGCAGCTCACTAGACAGGGTCGATTCACCCCTCCACTTT
CASSSLDRVDSPLHF
>TRBJ2-1|TRBD2|TRBV2|once
TGTGCCAGCCTGAAGGGACTAGTTGGGGAGGAGCAGTTCTTC
CASLKGLVGEEQFF
>TRBJ2-7|TRBD2|TRBV11-2|.
TGTGCCAGCAGCCGGCCAGGACTAGGGATCTACGAGCAGTACTTC
CASSRPGLGIYEQYF
>TRBJ1-2|TRBD1|TRBV6-5|.
TGTGCCAGCGCCGATGGACAGGGGATTTCATTC
CASADGQGISF
>TRBJ1-6|.|TRBV5-1|few
TGCGCCAGCAGTCCGGACAGCCAGAGCTCCTATAATTCACCCCTCCACTTT
CASSPDSQSSYNSPLHF
>TRBJ1-2|.|TRBV5-1|.
TGCGCCAGCAGCAGGGCGGGTGTTGGCTACACCTTC
CASSRAGVGYTF
>TRBJ1-2|.|TRBV23-1|.
TGCGCCAGCAGTCAATCCACATCCCGGGACATACCCTATGGCTACACCTTC
CASSQSTSRDIPYGYTF
>TRBJ2-3|.|TRBV7-2|.
TGTGCCAGCAGCGCCCGAGCCTTTAGTCGAGATACGCAGTATTTT
CASSARAFSRDTQYF
>TRBJ2-1|TRBD2|TRBV5-1|once
TGCGCCAGCAGCACGGGAGGGGCCCCCAATGAGCAGTTCTTC
CASSTGGAPNEQFF
>TRBJ1-2|.|TRBV20-1|.
TGCAGTGCCAGTAACAGGAATGAAGGGTTAGGCTACACCTTC
CSASNRNEGLGYTF
>TRBJ1-4|.|TRBV28|.
TGTGCCAGCAGCCTCTTGGGACCCGAGGCTAATGAAAAACTGTTTTTT
CASSLLGPEANEKLFF
>TRBJ2-1|.|TRBV2|.
TGTGCCAGGGGGGGACCTAACCGAGGTAATGAGCAGTTCTTC
CARGGPNRGNEQFF
>TRBJ2-7|.|TRBV10-2|.
TGCGCCAGCAGTGAGCCGGGACTGAACTACGAGCAGTACTTC
CASSEPGLNYEQYF
>TRBJ1-1|TRBD1|TRBV28|once
TGTGCCAGCGCCACGGGCAGCCTCACAGGGGGCCAAATGAACACTGAAGCTTTCTTT
CASATGSLTGGQMNTEAFF
>TRBJ2-2|.|TRBV3-1/TRBV3-2|.
TGTGCCAGCAGCCCCCCGGTCGGAAACACCGGGGAGCTGTTTTTT
CASSPPVGNTGELFF
>TRBJ1-1|.|TRBV5-4|.
TGTGCCAGCAGCCCGCTGTTAGGGAACACTGAAGCTTTCTTT
CASSPLLGNTEAFF
>TRBJ2-7|TRBD1|TRBV11-2|once
TGTGCCAGCAGCCTAACAGGGGGGCAGTACTTC
CASSLTGGQYF
>TRBJ1-5|.|TRBV6-9|.
TGTGCCAGCAGTAGTCTGACAGTGGGAGGGAGGCCCCAGCATTTT
CASSSLTVGGRPQHF
>TRBJ2-1|.|TRBV5-1|.
TGCGCCAGCAGGGCGGTTGGCGCTGGGCCCAATGAGCAGTTCTTC
CASRAVGAGPNEQFF
>TRBJ1-4|.|TRBV10-1|.
TGCGCCAGCAGTGATGGGACGGCCAATGAAAAACTGTTTTTT
CASSDGTANEKLFF
>TRBJ2-5|.|TRBV6-6|.
TGTGCCAGCAGTTATGGGTTAGGCGGTCAAGAGACCCAGTACTTC
CASSYGLGGQETQYF
>TRBJ1-1|.|TRBV18|.
TGTGCCAGCTCCTTCGCCGGGGCGGGTGCGAACACTGAAGCTTTCTTT
CASSFAGAGANTEAFF
>TRBJ1-2|.|TRBV18|.
TGTGCCAGCTCACGAGGGAGTGGGACACCTAACTATGGCTACACCTTC
CASSRGSGTPNYGYTF
>TRBJ2-5|TRBD2|TRBV7-6|.
TGTGCCAGCAGCTTAGCGTGGGGAGGGAAGTCAGAGACCCAGTACTTC
CASSLAWGGKSETQYF
>TRBJ2-4|.|TRBV4-3|.
TGCGCCAGCAGCCAAGAGGGCCCGTCCGGAGCCAAAAACATTCAGTACTTC
CASSQEGPSGAKNIQYF
>TRBJ1-1|.|TRBV7-2|.
TGTGCCAGCAGCTTAGCGAGGATGAACACTGAAGCTTTCTTT
CASSLARMNTEAFF
>TRBJ1-4|.|TRBV4-3|.
TGCGCCAGCAGCCAAGTGGGGGGGGCTAATGAAAAACTGTTTTTT
CASSQVGGANEKLFF
>TRBJ1-5|.|TRBV20-1|.
TGCAGTGCTAGTCCGACAGATCCCAATCAGCCCCAGCATTTT
CSASPTDPNQPQHF